This TCR beta chain was profiled in a study of cytomegalovirus exposure and HLA in healthy donors. The PCR employed 60 Vbeta primers together with 13 Jbeta primers. The assay was immunoSEQ multiplex PCR, and TCRdb's table has in-frame clones only and misses some. The table has 110,000 or so clones, more than 60% seen once; the top ten hold roughly 2.1%. Germline loops: CDR1 LGHNA, CDR2 YSLEER. The CDR3 totals 18 residues. The junction had 9 bases not matched to a gene; V was cut back by 0 bases and J by 4 bases. This clone came up once. The sample taken for sequencing was PBMCs. This TCR was sampled from a man aged 30 to 45 in good health and CMV-seronegative. This sequence joins TRBV4-3 and TRBJ2-3, with TRBD1 matching over 11 bases. CDR3 in DNA: TGCGCCAGCAGCCAAGAACCGGGACAGGGGGTAACAGCAGATACGCAGTATTTT. Translated, it gives CASSQEPGQGVTADTQYF.